This T cell receptor (beta chain) was sequenced during a study of T cells in Graves' hyperthyroidism and ophthalmopathy (dated by TCRdb to the late 2010s). In terms of the full investigation: Peripheral blood samples were taken at the time of initial diagnosis, prior to any treatment. To identify TCR V-J signatures that set the groups apart, the researchers used a discovery cohort of 100 patients, made up of 40 to 45 with Graves' ophthalmopathy and around 58 with stable Graves' hyperthyroidism. The study also compared thyroid tissue and blood T-cell repertoires from about six Graves' hyperthyroidism patients. Whether ophthalmopathy could be predicted prospectively was tested in an independent validation cohort made up of 18 to 20 hyperthyroidism patients plus 17 patients who later progressed to ophthalmopathy. For training and testing, the 100 or so patients in the discovery cohort were randomly divided in a 7:3 ratio. Once sampling was done, hyperthyroidism patients were given methimazole at a starting dose of 30 mg daily, whereas ophthalmopathy patients were given high-dose intravenous methylprednisolone. The paper describes TCR Vbeta CDR3 sequencing of 135 peripheral blood samples, made up of some 42 ophthalmopathy patients, around 78 hyperthyroidism patients and 17 progressor patients.

Amplification of TCR beta CDR3 regions was carried out from RNA transcripts. A first-round RT-PCR of the TCR CDR3 used the HTBI primer set with the Qiagen OneStep RT-PCR kit. Libraries were constructed in a second round of multiplex PCR, after which size selection and purification were carried out. Paired-end sequencing of the libraries was performed with 100 bp reads on an Illumina HiSeq2000. In the paper's pipeline: SOAPnuke was used to process the raw data, throwing out any read that contained adapters or uncalled bases, had a mean Phred below 15, or lacked an exact constant-primer or identifier match. COPE v1.2.5 was used to merge high-quality paired reads, and clonotypes were defined as unique nucleotide sequences. MiTCR v1.1 was used to align the clonotypes against IMGT TRBV, TRBD and TRBJ reference segments. Analysis was restricted to V-J combinations with a frequency above 0.0001, which covered just over 98% of repertoires. The TCS score was defined as F50 (clonal expansion) divided by E x V (chaos), with BLOSUM62-based TCRdist calculated between CDR3 peptides within each V-J. Welch's t-statistics and random forest reduced around 550 V-J features to roughly 13, which were used in a naive Bayes classifier (R e1071). TCRdb reanalyzed the raw reads on its own, using fastp at Q25 for trimming and MiXCR for clone calling, and kept in-frame beta chains. Rows are combined by CDR3 protein, so each entry shows the most common genes and DNA. The V and J calls follow TCRdb's processing rather than the paper's. The sample records about 570,000 distinct CDR3 sequences, around 15% of which are singletons. The ten largest make up about 15% of the sample.

Stable Graves' hyperthyroidism was defined as the absence of progression to ophthalmopathy over 18 months of follow-up. Hyperthyroidism patients were aged 18 to 65 years and newly diagnosed, with disease duration of less than 2 months. Patients with uncontrolled infections, other autoimmune diseases, pregnancy or lactation were excluded. Diagnoses were established on the basis of clinical symptoms, serum thyroxine and TRAb, thyroid ultrasound, and orbital computed tomography. PBMCs were separated from over 9 ml of fresh peripheral blood using Ficoll-Paque density gradient centrifugation. Total RNA was extracted using Trizol reagent, and RNA quality was assessed on an Agilent 2100 Bioanalyzer. The full study reports these points: Ophthalmopathy was separated from stable hyperthyroidism by a 13 V-J signature model, with around 88% sensitivity and around 81% specificity obtained in cross-validation and 80%/75% obtained in testing. Blood samples also contained most of the expanded thyroid clonotypes (frequency above 0.001), which suggests that blood repertoires may reflect thyroid immune responses. Sample size was not statistically predetermined, and investigators were not blinded to group allocation. In validation, the model predicted progression to ophthalmopathy a median of approximately 6.3 months before onset, with 70% to 71% sensitivity and just under 75% specificity.

This clonotype came up many times. It has no known antigen specificity. This could be a read error, since a much larger clone is one nucleotide away. Trimming leaves V shorter by 4 bases and J shorter by 0 bases, with the junction holding 2 bases beyond the gene matches. The germline V gene specifies SGHNT as CDR1 and YENEEA as CDR2. The CDR3 starts with the cysteine, ends with the phenylalanine, and has 16 residues. Only CDR3 DNA remains: 48 bases, in frame from the first base. The specimen sequenced was blood. This TCR came from a woman in her forties with Graves' hyperthyroidism. Recombination connected TRBV11-3 to TRBJ2-2; 10 bases in between match TRBD2. The CDR3: CASSSGLAANTGELFF. The DNA reads TGTGCCAGCAGCTCTGGACTAGCGGCGAACACCGGGGAGCTGTTTTTT.